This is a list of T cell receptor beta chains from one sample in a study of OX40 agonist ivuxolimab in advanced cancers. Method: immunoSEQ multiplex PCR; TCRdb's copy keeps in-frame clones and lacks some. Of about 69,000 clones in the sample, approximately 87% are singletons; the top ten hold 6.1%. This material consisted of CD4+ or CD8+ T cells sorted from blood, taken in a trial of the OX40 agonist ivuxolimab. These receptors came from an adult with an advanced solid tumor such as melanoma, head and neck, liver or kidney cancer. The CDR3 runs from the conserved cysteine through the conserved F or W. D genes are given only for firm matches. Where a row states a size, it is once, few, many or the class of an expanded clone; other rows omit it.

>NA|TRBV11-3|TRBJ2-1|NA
TGTGCCAGCAGCTTAGTGCAGGGAGTAATCTACAATGAGCAGTTCTTC
CASSLVQGVIYNEQFF
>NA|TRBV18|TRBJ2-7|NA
TGTGCCAGCTCAATGGGTCCAGGACCCATCTCCTACGAGCAGTACTTC
CASSMGPGPISYEQYF
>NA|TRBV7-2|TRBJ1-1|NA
TGTGCCAGCAGCTCCCCCCCCGGGAACACTGAAGCTTTCTTT
CASSSPPGNTEAFF
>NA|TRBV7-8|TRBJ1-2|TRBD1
TGTGCCAGCAGCTCCAGGGGGCTTTACTATGGCTACACCTTC
CASSSRGLYYGYTF
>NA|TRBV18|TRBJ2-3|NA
TGTGCCAGCTCACCTATAAGCACAGATACGCAGTATTTT
CASSPISTDTQYF
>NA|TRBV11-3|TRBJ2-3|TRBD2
TGTGCCAGCAGCTTAGGGGCGGGAGACACAGATACGCAGTATTTT
CASSLGAGDTDTQYF
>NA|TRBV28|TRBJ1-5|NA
TGTGCCAGCAGTTTTGTGGCCGGGGAACCCCAGCATTTT
CASSFVAGEPQHF
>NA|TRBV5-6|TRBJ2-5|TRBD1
TGTGCCAGCAGGTCCAGGGGGACCATGCGGGAGACCCAGTACTTC
CASRSRGTMRETQYF
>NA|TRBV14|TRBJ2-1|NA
TGTGCCAGCAGCCAAGATCAGGGATTTTCCCAGAAGTGGGAGTTCTTC
CASSQDQGFSQKWEFF
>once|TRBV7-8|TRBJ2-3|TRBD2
TGTGCCAGCAGCTACGCTAGCGGAATCACAGATACGCAGTATTTT
CASSYASGITDTQYF
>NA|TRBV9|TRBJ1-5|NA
TGTGCCAGCAGCGCTAGTCCTTTCGAGCCCCAGCATTTT
CASSASPFEPQHF
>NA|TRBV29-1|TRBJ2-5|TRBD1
TGCAGCGCTGGGACAGGATACCAAGAGACCCAGTACTTC
CSAGTGYQETQYF
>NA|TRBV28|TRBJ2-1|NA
TGTGCCAGCAGCTCTATGTCAGGGGACAATGAGCAGTTCTTC
CASSSMSGDNEQFF
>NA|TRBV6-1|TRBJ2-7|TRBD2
TGTGCCAGCAGTGAAAAAGCGGGAGGGCACGAGCAGTACTTC
CASSEKAGGHEQYF
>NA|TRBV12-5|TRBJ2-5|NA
TGTGCTAGTGGGGTAGGAGGGGGAATAGAGACCCAGTACTTC
CASGVGGGIETQYF
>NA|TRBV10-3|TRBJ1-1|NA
TGTGCCATCAGTCGTACGAACACTGAAGCTTTCTTT
CAISRTNTEAFF
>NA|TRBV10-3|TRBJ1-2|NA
TGTGCCATCAGTGGGGATGGGGGGGATCGTGGAGGCTACACCTTC
CAISGDGGDRGGYTF
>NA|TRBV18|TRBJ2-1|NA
TGTGCCAGCTCAGGATTGCTTTGGACGGCGGGGAATGAGCAGTTCTTC
CASSGLLWTAGNEQFF
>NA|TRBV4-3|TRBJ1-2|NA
TGCGCCAGCAGCCAAGAGCAGGGCGGGGGCTATGGCTACACCTTC
CASSQEQGGGYGYTF
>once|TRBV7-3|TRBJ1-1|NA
TGTGCCAGCAGCCCACGGGGGAACACTGAAGCTTTCTTT
CASSPRGNTEAFF
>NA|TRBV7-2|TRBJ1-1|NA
TGTGCCAGCAGCTTTGCGGTGAACACTGAAGCTTTCTTT
CASSFAVNTEAFF
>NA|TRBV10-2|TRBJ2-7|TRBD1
TGCGCCAGCAGTGACCCATGGACAGGTACCTACGAGCAGTACTTC
CASSDPWTGTYEQYF
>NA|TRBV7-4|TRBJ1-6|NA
TGTGCCAGCAGCTTAGCAGCCAATTCACCCCTCCACTTT
CASSLAANSPLHF
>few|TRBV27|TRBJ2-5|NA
TGTGCCAGCAGTTTAGTTCGGAAGGGGACCCAGTACTTC
CASSLVRKGTQYF
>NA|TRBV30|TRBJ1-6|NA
TGTGCCTGGACGTTACGGGGCCTCGATAATTCACCCCTCCACTTT
CAWTLRGLDNSPLHF
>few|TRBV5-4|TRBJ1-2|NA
TGTGCCAGCAGAGGGAGGGACGGTCGGAACTATGGCTACACCTTC
CASRGRDGRNYGYTF
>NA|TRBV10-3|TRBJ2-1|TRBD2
TGTGCCATCAGTGAGTCTAGCGGGGGCTCCTACAATGAGCAGTTCTTC
CAISESSGGSYNEQFF
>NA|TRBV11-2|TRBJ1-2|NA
TGTGCCAGCAGCTTAGAACGGGGAATTAACTATGGCTACACCTTC
CASSLERGINYGYTF
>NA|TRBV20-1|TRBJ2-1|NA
TGCAGTGCTAGCCGCGGTAGGCAGTTCTTC
CSASRGRQFF
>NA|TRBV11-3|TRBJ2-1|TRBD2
TGTGCCAGCAGCCCAAGGCTAGCGGCGAGGAACAACAATGAGCAGTTCTTC
CASSPRLAARNNNEQFF
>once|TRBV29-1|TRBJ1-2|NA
TGCAGCGTTGCGGACCCCCCGTATGGCTACACCTTC
CSVADPPYGYTF
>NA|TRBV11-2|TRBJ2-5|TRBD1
TGTGCCAGCAGTCCTTTCGGACAGGGGCAAGAGACCCAGTACTTC
CASSPFGQGQETQYF
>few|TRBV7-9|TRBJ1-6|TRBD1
TGTGCCAGCAGCTTAGGTCAGGGGGTGAATTCACCCCTCCACTTT
CASSLGQGVNSPLHF
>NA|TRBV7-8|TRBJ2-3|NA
TGTGCCAGCAGCCTGGGCAACGGGTTTAGCACAGATACGCAGTATTTT
CASSLGNGFSTDTQYF
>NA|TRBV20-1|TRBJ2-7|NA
TGCAGTGCTGGGGAGTACGAGCAGTACTTC
CSAGEYEQYF
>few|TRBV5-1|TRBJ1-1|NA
TGCGCCAGCAGCTTGGACAGCCCTGGCTCTGAAGCTTTCTTT
CASSLDSPGSEAFF
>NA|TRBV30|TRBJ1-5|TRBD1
TGTGCCTGGAGCTCAGACAGGGTTGATCAGCCCCAGCATTTT
CAWSSDRVDQPQHF
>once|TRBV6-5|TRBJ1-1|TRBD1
TGTGCCAGCAGTTACTCAACAGGGGCCTACACTGAAGCTTTCTTT
CASSYSTGAYTEAFF
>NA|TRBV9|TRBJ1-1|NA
TGTGCCAGTAGCGTAGTTGGAGGGAGAACTGAAGCTTTCTTT
CASSVVGGRTEAFF
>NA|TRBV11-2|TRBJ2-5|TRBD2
TGTGCCAGCTCCCCTAGGGAGGGCCGGAGGGAGACCCAGTACTTC
CASSPREGRRETQYF
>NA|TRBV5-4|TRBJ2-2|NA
TGTGCCAGCAGCTTTACCTTGAACACCGGGGAGCTGTTTTTT
CASSFTLNTGELFF
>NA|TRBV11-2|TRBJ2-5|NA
TGTGCCAGCAGCTTCCCCTTAAGGGGGAGAGGAGAGACCCAGTACTTC
CASSFPLRGRGETQYF
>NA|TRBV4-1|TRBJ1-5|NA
TGCGCCAGCAGCCAAGATACACAGGGTTTGAGGCAGCCCCAGCATTTT
CASSQDTQGLRQPQHF
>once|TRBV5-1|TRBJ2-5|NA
TGCGCCAGCAGCCCAAACCAAGAGACCCAGTACTTC
CASSPNQETQYF
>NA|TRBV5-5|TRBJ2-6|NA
TGTGCCAGCAGCTTTGCACCCCGCTCTGGGGCCAACGTCCTGACTTTC
CASSFAPRSGANVLTF
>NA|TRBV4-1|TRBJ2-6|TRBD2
TGCGCCAGCAGCCAAGATCTTGGGATAGCGGGAGGATATGGGGCCAACGTCCTGACTTTC
CASSQDLGIAGGYGANVLTF
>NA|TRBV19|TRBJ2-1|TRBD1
TGTGCCAGTAGTATAGTGGGACAGGGCAATGAGCAGTTCTTC
CASSIVGQGNEQFF
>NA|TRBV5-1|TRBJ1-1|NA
TGCGCCAGCAGCTTGGGTGGGGCCACTGAAGCTTTCTTT
CASSLGGATEAFF
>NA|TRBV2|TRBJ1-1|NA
TGTGCCAGCAGTGAAGGACGGGGGAGGACTGAAGCTTTCTTT
CASSEGRGRTEAFF
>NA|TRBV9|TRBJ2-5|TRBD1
TGTGCCAGCAGCGTAAGGGGCAGGGGGGAGACCCAGTACTTC
CASSVRGRGETQYF
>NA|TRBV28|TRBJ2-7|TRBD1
TGTGCCAGCATGCGACAGGGGAGGGAGCAGTACTTC
CASMRQGREQYF
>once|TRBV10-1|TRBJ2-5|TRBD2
TGCGCCAACCCTATGACTACTAGCGGGGGAAAACAAGAGACCCAGTACTTC
CANPMTTSGGKQETQYF
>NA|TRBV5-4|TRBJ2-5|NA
TGTGCCAGCAGCTTGGACAGGGCGCGGATACAGACCCAGTACTTC
CASSLDRARIQTQYF